Reported below is one TCR beta chain. Per the study methods: Amplifying reference gene primers gave estimates of nucleated cell counts. Only in-frame clones appear in the TCRdb table, and some are missing; sequencing was by immunoSEQ multiplex PCR. V and J calls and clone size follow that table, whereas D and trimming were derived from the DNA. The sample has more than 95,000 clones, roughly 84% seen once. The CDR3 extends over 16 amino acids. This specimen comes from a study of blood T cell repertoires in COVID-19. In the study overall: The United States, Italy and Spain were the sources of the acute and convalescent COVID-19 samples. PBMCs, B-cell-depleted T cells, or T cells provided the cDNA or gDNA that made up the material.

The chain uses TRBV21-1 and TRBJ2-7; TRBD1, as called in the table, went unchecked against the DNA. TRBV21-1 is a documented pseudogene. This sequence originates from a woman at least 80 years old with acute or convalescent COVID-19. What was sequenced was peripheral blood. CDR3 bases: TGTGCCAGCAGCAAAGGAGCAGGGGACCTCTCCTACGAGCAGTACTTC. It specifies CASSKGAGDLSYEQYF.